A single sample gave rise to the 13 T cell receptor beta chains below, sequenced in a study of technical replicates of blood from several donors. Generated by immunoSEQ multiplex PCR, the TCRdb table keeps only in-frame clones and is missing some. The sample contains roughly 69,000 clones, 95% to 98% of which appear only once. Material for sequencing was T cells isolated from PBMCs. These receptors originate from a human donor in good health.

V gene TRBV28 combines with J gene TRBJ2-2; TRBD2 agrees at 12 bases. V gave up 7 bases and J gave up 7 bases; unmatched junction bases: 10. This CDR3 spans 16 amino acids. Germline assignment: CDR1 MDHEN and CDR2 SYDVKM. CDR3 bases: TGTGCCAGCATTCGGACTAGCGGGACGACCGGCGGGGAGCTGTTTTTT. Its protein is CASIRTSGTTGGELFF.

The chain uses TRBV19 and TRBJ2-7; 10 positions agree with TRBD2. V lost 6 bases to trimming and J lost 5 bases; unmatched junction nucleotides: 10. CDR3 length: 15 amino acids. The V gene's germline CDR1 is LNHDA and CDR2 SQIVND (reference sequence). The CDR3 is CASRVGLAGEDEQYF. In DNA, the CDR3 is TGTGCCAGTAGGGTGGGCCTAGCGGGAGAGGACGAGCAGTACTTC.

J is TRBJ2-1 and V is TRBV27; the match to TRBD2 covers 8 bases. This CDR3 spans 14 amino acids. The trim removed 5 bases at V and 3 bases at J, leaving 3 bases unmatched. Looked up from germline, CDR1 is MNHEY and CDR2 is SMNVEV (reference sequence). The CDR3 protein is CASSPTSGYNEQFF. The CDR3 DNA reads as TGTGCCAGCAGTCCTACTAGCGGCTACAATGAGCAGTTCTTC.

J is TRBJ2-7 and V is TRBV5-4; 9 bases line up with TRBD2. This CDR3 is 16 amino acids long. The germline gives CDR1 SGHNT, CDR2 YYREEE (reference sequence). Trimming took 0 bases from V and 1 from J; bases not matched to a gene: 5. The CDR3 sequence: CASSLDGLAGSYEQYF. The DNA for the CDR3 is TGTGCCAGCAGCTTGGATGGGCTAGCGGGATCCTACGAGCAGTACTTC.

This chain joins TRBV6-6 and TRBJ1-2; TRBD1 is a possible D gene (5 bases). V was pared by 3 bases and J by 4 bases, with 15 bases between. The CDR3 is 15 residues long. Per the germline V gene, CDR1 is MNHNY and CDR2 is SVGAGI (reference sequence). The CDR3 DNA is TGTGCCAGCAGTTATTCTGTCGGACATGCCTATGGCTACACCTTC. Protein: CASSYSVGHAYGYTF.

The gene calls are TRBV12-5 and TRBJ2-3; the D gene is possibly TRBD1 (5 bases). V lost 5 bases and J lost 2, with 11 bases in between. The germline CDR1 and CDR2 sequences are LGHNT and FRNRAP. The CDR3 has 14 amino acids. The CDR3 DNA follows: TGTGCTAGTGGTCCAGGACAATTCACAGATACGCAGTATTTT. It specifies CASGPGQFTDTQYF.

This sequence joins TRBV4-1 and TRBJ2-2, with 10 nucleotides matching TRBD2. Germline V gives CDR1 MGHRA, CDR2 YSYEKL. Unmatched junction bases numbered 6, after V lost 2 bases and J lost 6 bases. The CDR3 runs to 16 residues. In DNA form, the CDR3 reads TGCGCCAGCAGCCAACCTCTAGCGGGAGTTGCCGGGGAGCTGTTTTTT. Translated: CASSQPLAGVAGELFF.

Here the CDR3 DNA reads TGTGCCAGCAGCCCGGGGGGTACAACTAATGAAAAACTGTTTTTT. Translation gives CASSPGGTTNEKLFF. The chain joins TRBV9 to TRBJ1-4; D is possibly TRBD1 (5 bases). The V and J ends lost 4 bases and 0 bases respectively, with 10 bases between them. The CDR3 contains 15 residues. Per the germline V gene, CDR1 is SGDLS and CDR2 is YYNGEE. The whole variable domain, remainder taken from reference TRBV9 and TRBJ1-4, is DSGVTQTPKHLITATGQRVTLRCSPRSGDLSVYWYQQSLDQGLQFLIQYYNGEERAKGNILERFSAQQFPDLHSELNLSSLELGDSALYFCASSPGGTTNEKLFFGSGTQLSVL.

The chain joins TRBV6-1 to TRBJ2-4; a weak D match, TRBD2 (6 bases). The CDR3 spans 12 residues. With 6 bases removed from V and 8 bases from J, the gap between germline ends came to 11 bases. Germline V gives CDR1 MNHNS, CDR2 SASEGT. In DNA form, the CDR3 reads TGTGCCAGCAGAGGAGGGTTCGACATTCAGTACTTC. Protein: CASRGGFDIQYF.

The CDR3 region has the DNA TGTGCCTGGAGTGTACAGCGGGGAAATGAGCAGTTCTTC. Amino acid sequence: CAWSVQRGNEQFF. J is TRBJ2-1 and V is TRBV30, with TRBD2 matching 7 bases. V was clipped by 0 bases and J by 7 bases; unmatched bases: 3. This CDR3 spans 13 amino acids. In germline, CDR1 is GTSNPN, CDR2 SVGIG (reference sequence). Complete variable domain (other parts from reference TRBV30 and TRBJ2-1): SQTIHQWPATLVQPVGSPLSLECTVEGTSNPNLYWYRQAAGRGLQLLFYSVGIGQISSEVPQNLSASRPQDRQFILSSKKLLLSDSGFYLCAWSVQRGNEQFFGPGTRLTVL.

The chain is built from TRBV7-9 and TRBJ2-5; 10 nucleotides align to TRBD1. The junction had 2 bases not matched to a gene; V was cut back by 11 bases and J by 2 bases. The CDR3 is 12 residues long. Germline V gene sequence: CDR1 SEHNR, CDR2 FQNEAQ (reference sequence). This CDR3 is CAGGQGQETQYF. CDR3 in DNA: TGTGCCGGGGGACAGGGGCAAGAGACCCAGTACTTC.

The CDR3 region is CASSFGRVEETQYF. Here the CDR3 DNA reads TGTGCCAGCAGTTTTGGCAGGGTTGAAGAGACCCAGTACTTC. The J gene is TRBJ2-5, the V gene TRBV28; D perhaps matches TRBD1 (5 bases). Germline lookup yields CDR1 MDHEN and CDR2 SYDVKM. The V gene lost 3 bases and the J gene lost 3 bases, with 11 bases spanning the gap. The CDR3 is 14 amino acids.

This clone showed up just once. This chain connects TRBV7-2 to TRBJ2-5, with D maybe TRBD1 (6 bases). The CDR3 runs 15 residues. V gave up 1 base and J gave up 5 bases, with 14 bases separating them. Germline V gives CDR1 SGHTA, CDR2 FQGNSA. CDR3 nucleotide sequence: TGTGCCAGCAGCTTAGTCAGGGGAAAGGGGGAGACCCAGTACTTC. Protein product: CASSLVRGKGETQYF.